This TCR beta chain was sequenced in a study of blood T cell repertoires in COVID-19. Study-wide background: T cells, B-cell-depleted T cells, or PBMCs provided the cDNA or gDNA that served as material.

This clone has only one observation. The CDR3 spans 15 residues. With 5 bases clipped from V and 1 base from J, the junction kept 4 bases outside the gene matches. The germline CDR1 and CDR2 sequences are SEHNR and FQNEAQ (reference sequence). TCRdb's table, derived via immunoSEQ multiplex PCR, lists solely in-frame clones and lacks some. Of about 190,000 clones in the sample, 70% to 90% were seen once. Sequencing was carried out using peripheral blood. This TCR was sampled from a man aged 30 to 45 with acute or convalescent COVID-19. J is TRBJ2-2 and V is TRBV7-9; 7 bases are shared with TRBD1. This chain's CDR3 is CASSPDRQNTGELFF. The DNA of the CDR3 is TGTGCCAGCAGCCCGGACAGGCAGAACACCGGGGAGCTGTTTTTT.